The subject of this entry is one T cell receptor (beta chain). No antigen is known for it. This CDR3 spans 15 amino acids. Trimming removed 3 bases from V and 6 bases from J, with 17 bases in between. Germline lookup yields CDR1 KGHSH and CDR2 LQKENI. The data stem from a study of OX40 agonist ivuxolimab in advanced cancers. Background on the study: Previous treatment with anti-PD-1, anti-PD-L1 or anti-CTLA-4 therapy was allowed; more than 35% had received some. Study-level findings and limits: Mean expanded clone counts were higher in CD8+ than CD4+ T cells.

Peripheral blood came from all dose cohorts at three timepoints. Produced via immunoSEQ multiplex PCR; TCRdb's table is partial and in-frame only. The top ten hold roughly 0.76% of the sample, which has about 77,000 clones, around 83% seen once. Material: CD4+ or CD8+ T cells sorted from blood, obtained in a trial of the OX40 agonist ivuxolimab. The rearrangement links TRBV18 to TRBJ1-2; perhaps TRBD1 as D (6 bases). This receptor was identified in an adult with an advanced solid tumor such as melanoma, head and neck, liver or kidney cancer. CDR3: CASSPPGAGEDGYTF. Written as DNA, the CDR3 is TGTGCCAGCTCACCCCCTGGGGCAGGGGAGGATGGCTACACCTTC. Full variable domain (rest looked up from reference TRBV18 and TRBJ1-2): NAGVMQNPRHLVRRRGQEARLRCSPMKGHSHVYWYRQLPEEGLKFMVYLQKENIIDESGMPKERFSAEFPKEGPSILRIQQVVRGDSAAYFCASSPPGAGEDGYTFGSGTRLTVV.